This TCR beta chain was sequenced for a study of monozygotic twins with inflammatory bowel disease (dated by TCRdb to about 2019). About the investigation overall: The full study comprised 30 or so monozygotic twin pairs: nine German pairs (four IBD-concordant, five IBD-discordant) and 19 IBD-discordant Danish pairs. Each individual had, on average, about 151 000 unique TCRalpha sequences and 181 000 unique TCRbeta sequences available for analysis. Disease-associated traits were sought mainly through comparisons between IBD patients and their genetically identical healthy co-twins within discordant pairs. What the work shows at the level of the full study, not this receptor alone: Compared with healthy twins, IBD patients shared fewer clonotypes with other individuals, and the difference was most pronounced in patients with signs of disease activity. The analysis was unable to tell different T cell subtypes apart. Repertoire similarity did not differ between concordant and discordant twins, possibly due to limited statistical power. No single strong signal or clonotype linked to IBD turned up in the results, so the idea that one exists was not supported. Because patients were on differing immunosuppressive treatments, the repertoires may have picked up extra background noise and inter-individual variability. TCRbeta repertoire diversity, by inverse Simpson index, was decreased in IBD patients compared with their healthy co-twins.

The germline V gene gives CDR1 as MNHEY and CDR2 as SVGEGT. The CDR3 measures 14 amino acids from cysteine to phenylalanine. The entry carries no DNA sequence. From each donor, an approximately 2.3 ml peripheral blood sample was drawn into PAXgene tubes and stored at -80 degrees C. Without any T cell sorting, total RNA was extracted from whole blood using the PAXgene blood miRNA kit on an automated QIAcube. Peripheral blood from monozygotic twin pairs concordant or discordant for inflammatory bowel disease was subjected to deep TCRalpha and TCRbeta repertoire profiling with unique molecular barcoding. Smoking habits were recorded for all twin pairs, with individuals classified as current, former or never smokers. Library creation used 5' RACE. For each TCR library, approximately 4,000 ng of total RNA was used. For each sample, cDNA was synthesized in eight separate reactions using SMARTScribe reverse transcriptase. During cDNA synthesis, unique molecular identifiers containing a 6-nucleotide sample barcode were introduced by template switching. Amplification of TCRalpha and TCRbeta cDNA involved two nested PCRs of 16 and 9 cycles, and each PCR was followed by bead purification. Before amplification, the cDNA was treated with uracil DNA-glycosylase and purified using the QIAquick PCR purification kit. In the second PCR, Illumina TruSeq-compatible adapters and sample-specific barcodes were added. Library quality and concentration were checked on TapeStation and Qubit, and libraries were pooled at 4.5 to 5.5 ng each. Sequencing of the pooled libraries was done on an Illumina HiSeq2500 single-index Rapid Run using custom sequencing primers and 2 x 100 bp reads. From the authors' description of their analysis: PCR and sequencing errors were corrected by UMI-based consensus assembly using MiGEC version 1.2.6. MiXCR version 2.1.1 was used to carry out V(D)J alignment, clonotype assembly and CDR3 extraction. To normalise gene usage, clonotype sharing and MAIT/NKT TCR abundance, the top 1000, 10 000 and 20 000 clonotypes in each sample were analysed. After downsampling to 27 000 UMIs, diversity was calculated as the inverse Simpson index using the vegan R package. Paired Mann-Whitney U tests were applied to discordant twin pairs, and Benjamini-Hochberg correction was used for multiple testing. The reads were reprocessed in TCRdb, with one entry per CDR3 protein sequence and no accompanying DNA. These V and J calls derive from TCRdb rather than the authors' analysis. The sample table records about 210,000 distinct CDR3 sequences. Jointly, the top ten make up approximately 7.7% of the sample.

Comment on this clonotype: Its binding antigen is unknown.

The TCR originated in a human donor with ulcerative colitis or Crohn's disease, or a healthy co-twin of an affected twin (not recorded which). The sample consisted of blood. This chain joins TRBV6-2 or TRBV6-3 to TRBJ1-6. The CDR3 has the sequence CASSRFLPMTPLHF.